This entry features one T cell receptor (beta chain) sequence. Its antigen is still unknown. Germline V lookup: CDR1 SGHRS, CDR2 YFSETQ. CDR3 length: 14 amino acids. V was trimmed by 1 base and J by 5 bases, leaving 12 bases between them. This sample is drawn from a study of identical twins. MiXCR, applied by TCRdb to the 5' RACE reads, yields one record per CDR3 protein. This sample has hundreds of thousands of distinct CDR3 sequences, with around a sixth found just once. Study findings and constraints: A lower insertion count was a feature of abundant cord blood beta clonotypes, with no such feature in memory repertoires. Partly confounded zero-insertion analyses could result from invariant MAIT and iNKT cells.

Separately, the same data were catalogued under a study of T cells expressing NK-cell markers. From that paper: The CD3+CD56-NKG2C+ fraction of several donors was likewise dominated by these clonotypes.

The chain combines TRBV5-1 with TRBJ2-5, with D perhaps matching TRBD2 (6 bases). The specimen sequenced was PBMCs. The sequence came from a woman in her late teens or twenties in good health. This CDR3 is CASSLLSGLETQYF. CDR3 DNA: TGCGCCAGCAGCTTGCTAAGCGGGCTGGAGACCCAGTACTTC.